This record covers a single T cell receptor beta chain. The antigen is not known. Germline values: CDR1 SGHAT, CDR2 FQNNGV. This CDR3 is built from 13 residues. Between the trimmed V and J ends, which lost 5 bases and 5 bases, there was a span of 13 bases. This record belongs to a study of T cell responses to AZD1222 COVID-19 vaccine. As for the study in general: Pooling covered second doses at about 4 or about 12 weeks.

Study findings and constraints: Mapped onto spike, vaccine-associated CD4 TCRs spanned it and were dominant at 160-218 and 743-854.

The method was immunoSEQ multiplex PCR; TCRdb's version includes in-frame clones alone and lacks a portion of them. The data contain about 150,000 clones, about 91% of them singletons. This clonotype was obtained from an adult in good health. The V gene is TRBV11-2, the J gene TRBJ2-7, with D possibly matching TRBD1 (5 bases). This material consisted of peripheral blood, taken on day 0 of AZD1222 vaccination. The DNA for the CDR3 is TGTGCCAGCAGCCCGCCAGGGCTCGACGAGCAGTACTTC. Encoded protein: CASSPPGLDEQYF. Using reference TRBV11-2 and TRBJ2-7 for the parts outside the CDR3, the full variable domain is EAGVAQSPRYKIIEKRQSVAFWCNPISGHATLYWYQQILGQGPKLLIQFQNNGVVDDSQLPKDRFSAERLKGVDSTLKIQPAKLEDSAVYLCASSPPGLDEQYFGPGTRLTVT.